Detailed here is one T cell receptor beta chain. The method was immunoSEQ multiplex PCR; TCRdb's version includes in-frame clones alone and lacks a portion of them. The data hold about 360,000 clones, with around 90% observed a single time. Per germline, CDR1 SEHNR and CDR2 FQNEAQ (reference sequence). This CDR3 is 15 amino acids long. Trimming stripped 7 bases from V and 7 bases from J, with 17 bases between. This entry comes from a study of blood T cell repertoires in COVID-19. Study-level background: Material from acute and convalescent COVID-19 was sourced from the United States, Italy and Spain.

This clonotype was sampled from a human donor in a cohort sampled during active COVID-19. This rearrangement joins TRBV7-9 to TRBJ1-6; a weak D match, TRBD1 (5 bases). Source material: peripheral blood. CDR3 bases: TGTGCCAGCACCCGTGGGGGGTCTGGAAATTCACCCCTCCACTTT. Translating it yields CASTRGGSGNSPLHF.